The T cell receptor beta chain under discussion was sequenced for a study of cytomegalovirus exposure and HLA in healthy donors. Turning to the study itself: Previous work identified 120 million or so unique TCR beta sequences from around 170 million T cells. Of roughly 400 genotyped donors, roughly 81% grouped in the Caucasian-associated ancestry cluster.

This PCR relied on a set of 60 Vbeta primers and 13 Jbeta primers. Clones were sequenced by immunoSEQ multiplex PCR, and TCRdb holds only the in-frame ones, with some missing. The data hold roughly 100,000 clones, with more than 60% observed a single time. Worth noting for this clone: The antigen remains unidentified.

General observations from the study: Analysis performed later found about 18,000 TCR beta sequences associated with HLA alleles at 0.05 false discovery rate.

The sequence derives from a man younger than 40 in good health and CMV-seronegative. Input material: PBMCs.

CDR3 protein: CASSPLPDSLTQYF. CDR3 in DNA: TGTGCCAGCAGCCCCCTTCCGGACTCCCTGACCCAGTACTTC. V gene TRBV7-9 combines with J gene TRBJ2-5, with D possibly TRBD2 on 5 matching bases. Germline V gene data show CDR1 as SEHNR and CDR2 as FQNEAQ (reference sequence). Trimming shortened V by 5 bases and J by 7 bases, and 17 bases separated the two germline ends. The CDR3 is 14 amino acids. Together with reference TRBV7-9 and TRBJ2-5, the CDR3 gives the full variable domain: DTGVSQNPRHKITKRGQNVTFRCDPISEHNRLYWYRQTLGQGPEFLTYFQNEAQLEKSRLLSDRFSAERPKGSFSTLEIQRTEQGDSAMYLCASSPLPDSLTQYFGPGTRLLVL.